This T cell receptor (beta chain) was captured by sequencing in a study of OX40 agonist ivuxolimab in advanced cancers. Describing the broader study: Ivuxolimab was a fully human IgG2 agonistic monoclonal antibody targeting the costimulatory receptor OX40 (CD134). Intravenous ivuxolimab was administered to patients every 2 weeks at six dose levels: 0.01, 0.1, 0.3, 1.5, 3 and 10 mg/kg. Of the roughly 54 dose-escalation patients, hepatocellular carcinoma was present in about 20, melanoma in approximately 15, renal cell carcinoma in 9 and head and neck cancer in 9. The dose-escalation cohort was approximately 83% male with a mean age of approximately 59 years, ranging from 23 to 79. Patients were allowed to have had prior anti-PD-1, anti-PD-L1 or anti-CTLA-4 therapy, and more than 35% of the dose-escalation patients had been treated with checkpoint inhibitors. Partial responses occurred in three dose-escalation patients: two with cutaneous melanoma and one with hepatocellular carcinoma. The purpose of peripheral TCRbeta sequencing was to test whether ivuxolimab changed TCR sequence diversity and led to clonal T-cell expansion. The paper covers the monotherapy dose-escalation part of the phase I ivuxolimab trial, which included N of about 50 patients. Study-level results and caveats: After ivuxolimab, CD8+ T cells had more expanded clones than CD4+ T cells on average. Low levels of normalized T-cell clonal expansion were also shown by some nonresponding patients. At doses of 0.1 to 3.0 mg/kg, clonal expansion of both CD4+ and CD8+ blood T cells was observed from baseline to week 6. Partial responders in the 0.1-3.0 mg/kg groups had among the lowest normalized peripheral clonal expansion, especially among CD8+ T cells. The antigen specificity of the clonally expanded peripheral T cells was not determined.

On this clone itself: This receptor's antigen is unknown. Qualities for individual bases were not recorded, and no much larger clone is one base off.

Patients with a history of autoimmune disease or receiving systemic immunosuppression were excluded from the trial. Peripheral blood for TCR sequencing was collected from all dose cohorts at baseline, on cycle 4 day 1, and on cycle 7 day 1. Samples were obtained from an open-label, multicenter, first-in-human phase I dose-escalation trial of ivuxolimab. Adults with locally advanced or metastatic head and neck squamous cell, hepatocellular, melanoma or renal cell carcinoma were enrolled in the trial. Before TCR sequencing, CD4+ T cells and CD8+ T cells from peripheral blood were sorted into separate populations. Trimming costs V 5 bases and J 0 bases, and their ends lie 3 bases apart. CDR1 SGHDT and CDR2 YYEEEE are derived from the germline V gene. The CDR3, from cysteine to phenylalanine, totals 12 residues. Solely the CDR3 DNA is kept, with 36 bases framed from the first base. For sequencing of the TCRbeta CDR3 region, genomic DNA was extracted from the sorted cells. TCRbeta CDR3 regions were sequenced using the immunoSEQ Assay. This is the immuneACCESS table as TCRdb keeps it, with only in-frame sequences that have V and J called. A part of the clones is gone; compared with another copy, unresolved V genes explain less than half, and the rest is unexplained. The sample yields tens of thousands of clones; over 75% were counted once. The ten biggest clones cover over 9.5% of the sample.

The TCR sequence derives from an adult with an advanced solid tumor such as melanoma, head and neck, liver or kidney cancer. The input for sequencing was CD4+ or CD8+ T cells sorted from blood, taken in a trial of the OX40 agonist ivuxolimab. The chain couples TRBV5-6 to TRBJ2-1; confidence is insufficient to name the D gene. The DNA reads as follows: TGTGCCAGCAGTAACTCCTACAATGAGCAGTTCTTC. The encoded protein is CASSNSYNEQFF.